This TCR beta chain was documented in a study of tumor-infiltrating lymphocytes in oesophageal squamous cell carcinoma. This clonotype has just a few counts. CDR1 is KGHDR, CDR2 SFDVKD, per germline. V shed 0 bases and J shed 6 bases, with 13 bases lying between them. CDR3 length equals 16 residues. TCRdb re-analysed the PCR reads in MiXCR, keeping a single row per CDR3 protein. Seen here are 15,000 to 20,000 distinct CDR3 sequences, 42% observed once, and the top ten hold around 19%. The receptor comes from a female donor with esophageal squamous cell carcinoma. The genes are TRBV24-1 and TRBJ2-2; D is possibly TRBD1 (5 bases). The sequenced sample consisted of normal esophageal tissue next to the tumor. CDR3 sequence reads: CATSDLSGFYPGELFF. In DNA, the CDR3 is TGTGCCACCAGTGATTTGTCAGGGTTTTATCCCGGGGAGCTGTTTTTT.